The clone carrying this TCR beta chain turned up a few times. Clones were sequenced by immunoSEQ multiplex PCR, and TCRdb holds only the in-frame ones, with some missing. This table holds approximately 210,000 clones, 70% to 90% found once. This sample is drawn from a study of blood T cell repertoires in COVID-19. Study context: Specimens from acute and convalescent COVID-19 originated in the United States, Italy and Spain. T cells, B-cell-depleted T cells, or PBMCs supplied cDNA or gDNA.

The sample comprised peripheral blood. The TCR comes from a woman in her seventies with active or convalescent COVID-19.

The CDR3 region is CASSLRGNYEQYF. The DNA of the CDR3 is TGTGCCAGCAGCTTGCGGGGTAACTACGAGCAGTACTTC. This rearrangement joins TRBV28 to TRBJ2-7, with a weak D call TRBD2 (6 bases). V shed 6 bases and J shed 3 bases, with 12 bases lying between them. Germline V gene sequence: CDR1 MDHEN, CDR2 SYDVKM. CDR3 length equals 13 residues.